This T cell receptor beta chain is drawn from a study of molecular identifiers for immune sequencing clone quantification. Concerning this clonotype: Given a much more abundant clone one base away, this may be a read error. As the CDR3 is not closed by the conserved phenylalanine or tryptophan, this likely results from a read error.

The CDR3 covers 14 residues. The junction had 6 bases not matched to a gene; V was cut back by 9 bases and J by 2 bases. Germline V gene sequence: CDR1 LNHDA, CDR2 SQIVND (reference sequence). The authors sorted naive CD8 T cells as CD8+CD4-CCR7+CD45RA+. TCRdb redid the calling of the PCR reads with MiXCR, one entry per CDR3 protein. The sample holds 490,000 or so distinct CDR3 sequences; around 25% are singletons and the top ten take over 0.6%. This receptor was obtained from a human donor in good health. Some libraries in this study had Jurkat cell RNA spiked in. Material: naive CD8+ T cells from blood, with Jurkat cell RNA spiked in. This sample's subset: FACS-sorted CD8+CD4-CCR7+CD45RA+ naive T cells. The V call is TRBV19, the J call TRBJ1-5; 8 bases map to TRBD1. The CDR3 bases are TGTGCCAGCCTCAGGGGGCCGGGCAATCAGCCCCAGCATTGT. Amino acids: CASLRGPGNQPQHC.